This T cell receptor (beta chain) originates from a study of control samples from healthy donors and cancer patients. The CDR3 covers 14 residues. Trimming shortened V by 0 bases and J by 3 bases, and 8 bases separated the two germline ends. Germline assignment: CDR1 MNHEY and CDR2 SVGAGI. TCRdb keeps only in-frame clones here, not all; method: immunoSEQ multiplex PCR. The sample contains 150,000 to 200,000 clones, roughly 92% of which appear only once. The receptor was isolated from a man younger than 40 in good health. Sequencing used blood. The J gene is TRBJ1-1, the V gene TRBV6-5, with D maybe TRBD1 (5 bases). CDR3 nucleotide sequence: TGTGCCAGCAGTTACTCTGAGGGGCACACTGAAGCTTTCTTT. It specifies CASSYSEGHTEAFF.